Listed here are 15 T cell receptor beta chains from one sample, sequenced in a study of chemoradiotherapy in HPV16-positive cancers. Sequencing used immunoSEQ multiplex PCR; TCRdb keeps in-frame clones, though not all of them. The sample records roughly 24,000 clones, 80% to 95% being singletons. The sequencing here drew on blood, taken from a patient who underwent chemoradiotherapy. All receptors come from a human donor with HPV-associated anogenital cancer.

The chain recombines TRBV27 with TRBJ1-4, with D unclear. CDR1 is MNHEY and CDR2 is SMNVEV in the germline V gene (reference sequence). The CDR3 loop spans 15 amino acids. Trimming took 8 bases from V and 3 from J, leaving 16 bases between them. CDR3 protein: CASSLGSGSNEKLFF. The CDR3, as DNA: TGTGCCAGCTCATTAGGGTCCGGGTCTAATGAAAAACTGTTTTTT.

V gene TRBV5-5 combines with J gene TRBJ1-3; tentative D call: TRBD1 (5 bases). Per the germline V gene, CDR1 is SGHKS and CDR2 is YYEKEE (reference sequence). V lost 5 bases, J lost 0 bases, and 15 bases lay in between. CDR3 length equals 16 residues. The CDR3 DNA sequence: TGTGCCAGCAGGCTTGGTTGGGGGAGCTCTGGAAACACCATATATTTT. Amino acid sequence: CASRLGWGSSGNTIYF.

This chain links TRBV9 with TRBJ1-2; 8 bases agree with TRBD1. The J segment lost 6 bases and the V segment lost 0 bases, leaving 7 bases of the junction unmatched. In germline, CDR1 is SGDLS, CDR2 YYNGEE. The CDR3 consists of 15 residues. CDR3 region: CASSVEAGGSDGYTF. CDR3 nucleotide sequence: TGTGCCAGCAGCGTAGAGGCAGGGGGCTCGGATGGCTACACCTTC.

This sequence joins TRBV7-2 and TRBJ1-2, with D perhaps matching TRBD1 (6 bases). Germline V CDR1 and CDR2: SGHTA, FQGNSA. V lost 8 bases and J lost 4, with 14 bases in between. The CDR3 is made up of 13 amino acids. The CDR3 sequence is CASEGRGLYGYTF. CDR3 DNA: TGTGCCAGCGAGGGCAGGGGCCTCTATGGCTACACCTTC.

For the CDR3, the DNA is TGTGCCAGTAGTATACCGGGGAGTAGCGGGAGGGGCAATGAGCAGTTCTTC. It yields the protein CASSIPGSSGRGNEQFF. The chain employs TRBV19 and TRBJ2-1; TRBD2 matches 11 bases. Germline CDR1 and CDR2: LNHDA and SQIVND (reference sequence). The junction had 9 bases not matched to a gene; V was cut back by 2 bases and J by 6 bases. The CDR3 sequence is 17 residues long.

This chain connects TRBV7-3 to TRBJ1-2, with TRBD1 matching over 9 bases. The CDR3 extends over 15 amino acids. J lost 7 bases, V lost 5 bases, and 11 bases had no gene match. Germline CDR1 SGHTA, CDR2 FQGTGA. CDR3 in DNA: TGTGCCAGCAGCACCGGGACAGGGATCGAGGGTGGCTACACCTTC. It specifies CASSTGTGIEGGYTF. Variable domain in full (rest from reference TRBV7-3 and TRBJ1-2): GAGVSQTPSNKVTEKGKYVELRCDPISGHTALYWYRQSLGQGPEFLIYFQGTGAADDSGLPNDRFFAVRPEGSVSTLKIQRTERGDSAVYLCASSTGTGIEGGYTFGSGTRLTVV.

The chain is built from TRBV7-2 and TRBJ1-2; 8 nucleotides line up with TRBD1. Germline CDR1 reads SGHTA; CDR2 reads FQGNSA. CDR3 length equals 15 residues. With V trimmed by 3 bases and J by 5 bases, 8 bases remained unmatched. The CDR3 nucleotides are TGTGCCAGCAGCTTTCCGGACAGGGATTTTTATGGCTACACCTTC. Protein: CASSFPDRDFYGYTF.

The rearrangement joins TRBV29-1 to TRBJ2-7; perhaps TRBD1 as D (5 bases). The V gene's germline CDR1 is SQVTM and CDR2 ANQGSEA. V dropped 7 bases and J dropped 2 bases, with 12 bases sitting between them. The CDR3 is made up of 12 amino acids. CDR3 sequence: CSALGHPYEQYF. CDR3 bases: TGCAGCGCCCTCGGACATCCCTACGAGCAGTACTTC.

The chain couples TRBV6-1 to TRBJ1-5, with D unresolved. CDR1 is MNHNS and CDR2 is SASEGT in the germline V gene. The CDR3 extends over 13 amino acids. Trimming pared 7 bases from V and 0 bases from J, leaving 7 bases between. CDR3 sequence: CASTVSSNQPQHF. The CDR3 DNA reads TGTGCCAGCACGGTGTCTAGCAATCAGCCCCAGCATTTT.

The chain uses TRBV14 and TRBJ2-7, with no clear D. This CDR3 comprises 14 residues. In germline, CDR1 is SGHDN, CDR2 FVKESK. Trimming pared 2 bases from V and 6 bases from J, leaving 14 bases between. The CDR3 is CASSQIASFSEQYF. The CDR3 DNA follows: TGTGCCAGCAGCCAAATTGCCTCTTTCAGCGAGCAGTACTTC.

This clone was picked up a small number of times. This rearrangement joins TRBV18 to TRBJ1-5, with no clear D. Germline V gene lookup returns CDR1 KGHSH and CDR2 LQKENI. Between the trimmed V and J ends, which lost 3 bases and 7 bases, there was a span of 13 bases. This CDR3 is 14 amino acids long. CDR3 nucleotides: TGTGCCAGCTCACCGGGGAAGGCTTCCCAGCCCCAGCATTTT. It translates to CASSPGKASQPQHF.

The V and J genes are TRBV29-1 and TRBJ1-1, with D perhaps matching TRBD1 (5 bases). The V gene lost 3 bases and the J gene lost 7 bases, with 15 bases spanning the gap. The CDR3 consists of 13 residues. Germline CDR1 SQVTM, CDR2 ANQGSEA. The CDR3 loop is CSVDGEGLSEAFF. The CDR3 nucleotides read TGCAGCGTTGACGGCGAGGGGTTGAGTGAAGCTTTCTTT.

V gene TRBV11-2 combines with J gene TRBJ2-3; a weak D match, TRBD2 (5 bases). Germline-derived CDR1 and CDR2 are SGHAT and FQNNGV. The CDR3 covers 17 residues. V lost 4 bases to trimming and J lost 1 base, with 18 bases between them. In nucleotides, the CDR3 is TGTGCCAGCAGCTCTCGGGCCGGGGTTCGAGGCACAGATACGCAGTATTTT. Translation: CASSSRAGVRGTDTQYF.

The chain has TRBV29-1 and TRBJ1-2; weak D call: TRBD1 (6 bases). Germline V gene sequence: CDR1 SQVTM, CDR2 ANQGSEA. The CDR3 has 14 residues. The V gene lost 3 bases and the J gene lost 6 bases, with 17 bases spanning the gap. The CDR3 nucleotides are TGCAGCGTTGAGGCCCGGGGGCCGGAAGATGGCTACACCTTC. Translating gives CSVEARGPEDGYTF.

V gene TRBV23-1 combines with J gene TRBJ1-6, with 10 bases that match TRBD1. TRBV23-1 is reported as an ORF; its role is uncertain. The CDR3 extends over 19 amino acids. The V gene end was trimmed by 11 bases and the J gene end by 4 bases; junction bases not matched to a gene: 20. The CDR3 spells CARPLWDRGRGIYNSPLHF. The CDR3 nucleotides are TGCGCCCGTCCTCTCTGGGACAGGGGTCGGGGAATATATAATTCACCCCTCCACTTT.